Each of the 30 T cell receptor beta chains below was sequenced from the same sample in a study of cytotoxic CD8 clonotypes in ibrutinib-treated CLL. TCRdb's copy holds only in-frame clones and misses some; the assay was immunoSEQ multiplex PCR. The data hold around 77,000 clones, with 80% observed a single time. The sample in question was PBMCs, obtained at disease progression, from a patient treated with ibrutinib. The receptors derive from a human donor with chronic lymphocytic leukemia.

This rearrangement joins TRBV6-5 to TRBJ1-1; 7 positions match TRBD1. CDR1 is MNHEY, CDR2 SVGAGI, per germline. The CDR3 sequence is 14 residues long. V shed 7 bases and J 4 bases; nucleotides not matched to a gene: 9. The CDR3 sequence is CASMVGRGTTEAFF. The CDR3 bases are TGTGCCAGCATGGTGGGCAGGGGGACCACTGAAGCTTTCTTT.

The chain joins TRBV18 to TRBJ1-4; possibly TRBD1 for D (5 bases). V lost 2 bases and J lost 0, with 10 bases in between. The CDR3 is 16 amino acids. Germline V gene sequence: CDR1 KGHSH, CDR2 LQKENI. The CDR3 bases are TGTGCCAGCTCACCATACAAGACAGCAACTAATGAAAAACTGTTTTTT. This gives the protein CASSPYKTATNEKLFF.

The rearrangement links TRBV28 to TRBJ2-7; D is possibly TRBD1 or TRBD2 (5 bases each). The CDR3 consists of 13 residues. Trimming left V 2 bases short and J 6 bases short, with 11 bases between. Germline values: CDR1 MDHEN, CDR2 SYDVKM. Here the CDR3 reads CASSLGGEAEQYF. In nucleotides, the CDR3 is TGTGCCAGCAGTTTAGGGGGAGAGGCCGAGCAGTACTTC.

The J gene is TRBJ2-2, the V gene TRBV7-3; 12 bases map to TRBD1. V shed 4 bases and J 6 bases; nucleotides not matched to a gene: 6. Looked up from germline, CDR1 is SGHTA and CDR2 is FQGTGA. This CDR3 has 16 amino acids. Here the CDR3 reads CASSSSGQGAAGELFF. The CDR3 region has the DNA TGTGCCAGCAGCTCCTCGGGACAGGGGGCGGCCGGGGAGCTGTTTTTT.

V is TRBV10-2 and J is TRBJ1-6; 9 bases agree with TRBD1. The CDR3 has 17 amino acids. V was clipped by 2 bases and J by 8 bases; unmatched bases: 10. Germline V gene sequence: CDR1 WSHSY, CDR2 SAAADI. The CDR3 here is CASSEGDRASWYSPLHF. The CDR3 DNA reads TGCGCCAGCAGTGAGGGGGACAGGGCCAGTTGGTATTCACCCCTCCACTTT.

This clone has a count of ten or more. This chain connects TRBV10-3 to TRBJ1-5; a weak D match, TRBD1 (6 bases). Trimming stripped 8 bases from V and 3 bases from J, with 8 bases between. The CDR3 contains 12 residues. The germline V gene has CDR1 ENHRY and CDR2 SYGVKD. CDR3 residues: CAIGQPNQPQHF. The CDR3 DNA reads as TGTGCCATCGGACAGCCCAATCAGCCCCAGCATTTT.

This chain joins TRBV9 and TRBJ2-2; 9 bases are shared with TRBD2. This CDR3 region has 16 residues. Germline CDR1 SGDLS, CDR2 YYNGEE. With V trimmed by 0 bases and J by 4 bases, 4 bases remained unmatched. This CDR3 is CASSVVAGGTTGELFF. As DNA, the CDR3 is TGTGCCAGCAGCGTAGTTGCGGGAGGGACCACCGGGGAGCTGTTTTTT. Combining the CDR3 with reference TRBV9 and TRBJ2-2 gives the whole variable domain DSGVTQTPKHLITATGQRVTLRCSPRSGDLSVYWYQQSLDQGLQFLIQYYNGEERAKGNILERFSAQQFPDLHSELNLSSLELGDSALYFCASSVVAGGTTGELFFGEGSRLTVL.

The CDR3 here is CASREGWTSNQPQHF. The CDR3 DNA sequence: TGTGCCAGTAGGGAGGGTTGGACCAGCAATCAGCCCCAGCATTTT. V and J are TRBV19 and TRBJ1-5; D gene ambiguous. V was trimmed by 6 bases and J by 1 base, leaving 13 bases between them. There are 15 residues in the CDR3. CDR1 and CDR2 from the germline V gene are LNHDA and SQIVND (reference sequence).

This clone was detected only a few times. The V and J genes are TRBV2 and TRBJ2-7; D is undetermined. The CDR3 consists of 11 residues. Germline V gene sequence: CDR1 SNHLY, CDR2 FYNNEI. V was cut by 10 bases and J by 2 bases, with 9 bases left in between. CDR3 protein: CAIRRAYEQYF. CDR3 sequence (DNA): TGTGCCATCCGACGGGCCTACGAGCAGTACTTC. Filled out from reference TRBV2 and TRBJ2-7, the complete variable domain reads EPEVTQTPSHQVTQMGQEVILRCVPISNHLYFYWYRQILGQKVEFLVSFYNNEISEKSEIFDDQFSVERPDGSNFTLKIRSTKLEDSAMYFCAIRRAYEQYFGPGTRLTVT.

CDR3 sequence (DNA): TGTGCCAGCAGTCCCTCCACCAGCAGCCATAATGAAAAACTGTTTTTT. Encoded protein: CASSPSTSSHNEKLFF. V and J are TRBV27 and TRBJ1-4; D is ambiguous. CDR3 length equals 16 residues. V dropped 5 bases and J dropped 4 bases, with 17 bases sitting between them. Germline CDR1 and CDR2: MNHEY and SMNVEV (reference sequence).

This chain uses TRBV2 with TRBJ2-7; D ambiguous. Trimming shortened V by 4 bases and J by 4 bases, and 5 bases separated the two germline ends. From germline, CDR1 is SNHLY and CDR2 FYNNEI. The CDR3 contains 11 residues. The CDR3: CASSAGYEQYF. The CDR3, as DNA: TGTGCCAGCAGTGCAGGTTACGAGCAGTACTTC.

The gene calls are TRBV2 and TRBJ1-6; 9 positions agree with TRBD1. Germline V gene lookup returns CDR1 SNHLY and CDR2 FYNNEI. The CDR3 covers 15 residues. V was pared by 7 bases and J by 6 bases, with 7 bases of the junction left unmatched. CDR3 residues: CASKRDRAINSPLHF. In DNA, the CDR3 is TGTGCCAGCAAACGGGACAGGGCAATTAATTCACCCCTCCACTTT. Based on the CDR3 plus reference TRBV2 and TRBJ1-6, the full variable domain is EPEVTQTPSHQVTQMGQEVILRCVPISNHLYFYWYRQILGQKVEFLVSFYNNEISEKSEIFDDQFSVERPDGSNFTLKIRSTKLEDSAMYFCASKRDRAINSPLHFGNGTRLTVT.

The chain links TRBV2 to TRBJ1-5; 9 bases match TRBD1. CDR3 length: 15 amino acids. Trimming at V came to 5 bases and at J to 4 bases, leaving 6 bases not matched to a gene. Germline loops: CDR1 SNHLY, CDR2 FYNNEI. The DNA for the CDR3 is TGTGCCAGCAGTATTCGGGGACAGGGAAATCAGCCCCAGCATTTT. It yields the protein CASSIRGQGNQPQHF.

This chain connects TRBV2 to TRBJ1-2, with D possibly matching TRBD1 (6 bases). V lost 4 bases and J 5 bases, leaving 11 bases between the germline ends. Germline CDR1 SNHLY, CDR2 FYNNEI. CDR3 length: 13 residues. The CDR3 coding sequence is TGTGCCAGCAGTGTGGGGGCGGGTTATGGCTACACCTTC. Its translation is CASSVGAGYGYTF.

This sequence joins TRBV19 and TRBJ1-5; D gene ambiguous. Germline CDR1 and CDR2: LNHDA and SQIVND (reference sequence). Trimming shortened V by 1 base and J by 2 bases, and 6 bases separated the two germline ends. This CDR3 has 14 residues. The CDR3 reads CASSIGRGNQPQHF. The CDR3 coding sequence is TGTGCCAGTAGTATAGGACGGGGCAATCAGCCCCAGCATTTT.

The chain uses TRBV18 and TRBJ2-7; 8 bases fit TRBD1. The trim removed 4 bases at V and 2 bases at J, leaving 10 bases unmatched. Per germline, CDR1 KGHSH and CDR2 LQKENI. The CDR3 length is 16 residues. The CDR3 sequence: CASSLARQGNTYEQYF. CDR3 DNA sequence: TGTGCCAGCTCACTAGCCCGACAGGGGAACACCTACGAGCAGTACTTC.

This clone came up once. J is TRBJ1-1 and V is TRBV27; no clear D gene. Looked up from germline, CDR1 is MNHEY and CDR2 is SMNVEV (reference sequence). The CDR3 loop spans 13 amino acids. With 0 bases removed from V and 9 bases from J, the gap between germline ends came to 11 bases. Here the CDR3 DNA reads TGTGCCAGCAGTTTATCGAATTTGGGAAAAGCTTTCTTT. Its protein product is CASSLSNLGKAFF.

The rearrangement links TRBV7-6 to TRBJ2-5; maybe TRBD1 (5 bases). CDR3 length equals 15 residues. Germline CDR1 is SGHVS and CDR2 is FNYEAQ. Trimming removed 1 base at V and 5 bases at J, with 14 bases between. CDR3 DNA sequence: TGTGCCAGCAGCTTAGTTTCGAGACAGCCGGAGACCCAGTACTTC. It codes for CASSLVSRQPETQYF.

The V gene is TRBV11-2, the J gene TRBJ1-4; no clear D gene. The CDR3 runs 14 residues. In germline, CDR1 is SGHAT, CDR2 FQNNGV. V lost 1 base and J 3 bases, leaving 6 bases between the germline ends. This chain's CDR3 is CASSLGQANEKLFF. The CDR3 region has the DNA TGTGCCAGCAGCTTAGGCCAGGCTAATGAAAAACTGTTTTTT.

Regarding this clone: One end of the junction fails to match germline, which may point to a read error. Additional DNA sequences in this sample encode the identical CDR3. The chain is built from TRBV5-1 and TRBJ1-5; the D is unclear. The CDR3 loop spans 13 amino acids. Per the germline V gene, CDR1 is SGHRS and CDR2 is YFSETQ. In DNA, the CDR3 is TGCGCCAGCAGCTCCCCAATTAATGAGCCCCAACATTTT. It codes for CASSSPINEPQHF. Together with reference TRBV5-1 and TRBJ1-5, the CDR3 gives the full variable domain: KAGVTQTPRYLIKTRGQQVTLSCSPISGHRSVSWYQQTPGQGLQFLFEYFSETQRNKGNFPGRFSGRQFSNSRSEMNVSTLELGDSALYLCASSSPINEPQHFGDGTRLSIL.

The genes are TRBV7-9 and TRBJ1-2, with TRBD1 as a possible D gene (5 bases). V dropped 3 bases and J dropped 8 bases, with 16 bases sitting between them. The CDR3 is made up of 14 amino acids. CDR1 is SEHNR and CDR2 is FQNEAQ in the germline V gene (reference sequence). The CDR3 region has the DNA TGTGCCAGCAGCTTCAGTCTGCGGACATTCGGCTACACCTTC. It yields the protein CASSFSLRTFGYTF.

The chain joins TRBV27 to TRBJ1-1, with 7 bases that match TRBD1. The CDR3 is 16 residues long. V shed 5 bases and J 0 bases; nucleotides not matched to a gene: 9. Looked up from germline, CDR1 is MNHEY and CDR2 is SMNVEV (reference sequence). CDR3 loop: CASSRWTGNMNTEAFF. The CDR3 nucleotides are TGTGCCAGCAGTAGATGGACAGGAAACATGAACACTGAAGCTTTCTTT.

V usage is TRBV9 and J usage is TRBJ1-4, with D unclear. Germline V lookup: CDR1 SGDLS, CDR2 YYNGEE. The CDR3 sequence is 15 residues long. V was pared by 3 bases and J by 5 bases, with 14 bases between. As DNA, the CDR3 is TGTGCCAGCAGCGCAGAGGACGGACTCAATGAAAAACTGTTTTTT. Translating gives CASSAEDGLNEKLFF.

V usage is TRBV15 and J usage is TRBJ2-7; no clear D gene. Trimming shortened V by 7 bases and J by 8 bases, and 15 bases separated the two germline ends. The CDR3 totals 12 residues. Germline loops: CDR1 LNHNV, CDR2 YYDKDF (reference sequence). CDR3 amino acids: CATTPDGFKQYF. CDR3 DNA: TGTGCCACCACCCCGGACGGATTTAAGCAGTACTTC.

The V gene is TRBV4-1, the J gene TRBJ2-7; 11 nucleotides agree with TRBD1. Looked up from germline, CDR1 is MGHRA and CDR2 is YSYEKL. V lost 4 bases, J lost 3 bases, and 8 bases stayed unmatched. The CDR3 is made up of 16 amino acids. The CDR3 loop is CASSRPSGQGGYEQYF. The CDR3 coding sequence is TGCGCCAGCAGCCGACCCTCGGGACAGGGGGGCTACGAGCAGTACTTC.

The chain links TRBV15 to TRBJ1-2; D gene uncertain. Trimming removed 0 bases from V and 8 bases from J, with 7 bases in between. The CDR3 is 12 residues long. Germline CDR1 reads LNHNV; CDR2 reads YYDKDF (reference sequence). CDR3 sequence reads: CATSRDRWGYTF. CDR3 DNA sequence: TGTGCCACCAGCAGAGATCGGTGGGGCTACACCTTC. Full variable domain (remainder filled in from reference TRBV15 and TRBJ1-2): DAMVIQNPRYQVTQFGKPVTLSCSQTLNHNVMYWYQQKSSQAPKLLFHYYDKDFNNEADTPDNFQSRRPNTSFCFLDIRSPGLGDTAMYLCATSRDRWGYTFGSGTRLTVV.

The chain employs TRBV28 and TRBJ1-2; D ambiguous. In germline, CDR1 is MDHEN, CDR2 SYDVKM. V gave up 6 bases and J gave up 5 bases, with 13 bases separating them. This CDR3 has 13 amino acids. CDR3 protein: CASRIQDGYGYTF. The CDR3 DNA reads as TGTGCCAGCAGAATACAAGACGGATATGGCTACACCTTC.

Only one count was recorded for this clone. The rearrangement uses TRBV6-5 and TRBJ1-2, with 7 nucleotides matching TRBD1. The CDR3 length is 14 residues. Germline-derived CDR1 and CDR2 are MNHEY and SVGAGI. V trimming: 3 bases; J trimming: 5 bases; junction bases outside the gene matches: 6. This chain's CDR3 is CASSYYRDRYGYTF. The CDR3 DNA reads as TGTGCCAGCAGTTATTACCGGGACAGATATGGCTACACCTTC.

The chain uses TRBV30 and TRBJ2-5; the D is unclear. The CDR3 extends over 11 amino acids. Germline loops: CDR1 GTSNPN, CDR2 SVGIG (reference sequence). Trimming took 0 bases from V and 4 from J, leaving 3 bases between them. The DNA of the CDR3 is TGTGCCTGGAGTGTCCCAGAGACCCAGTACTTC. The encoded protein is CAWSVPETQYF.

The genes are TRBV9 and TRBJ2-1; 10 bases are a match to TRBD2. Germline CDR1 is SGDLS and CDR2 is YYNGEE. V lost 3 bases, J lost 1 base, and 4 bases stayed unmatched. CDR3 length: 16 residues. The CDR3 sequence is CASSASGSASYNEQFF. The CDR3 coding sequence is TGTGCCAGCAGCGCTAGCGGGAGCGCTTCCTACAATGAGCAGTTCTTC. The full variable domain, with the rest looked up from reference TRBV9 and TRBJ2-1, is DSGVTQTPKHLITATGQRVTLRCSPRSGDLSVYWYQQSLDQGLQFLIQYYNGEERAKGNILERFSAQQFPDLHSELNLSSLELGDSALYFCASSASGSASYNEQFFGPGTRLTVL.